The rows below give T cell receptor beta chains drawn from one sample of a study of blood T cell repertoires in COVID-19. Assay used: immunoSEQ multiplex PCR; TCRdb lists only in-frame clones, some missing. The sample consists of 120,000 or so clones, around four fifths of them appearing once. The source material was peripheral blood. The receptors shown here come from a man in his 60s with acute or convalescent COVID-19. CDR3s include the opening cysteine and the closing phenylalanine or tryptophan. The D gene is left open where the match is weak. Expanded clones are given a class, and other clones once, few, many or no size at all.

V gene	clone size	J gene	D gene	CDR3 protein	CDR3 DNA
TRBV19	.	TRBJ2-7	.	CATTGNPAAYEQYF	TGTGCCACAACAGGGAACCCTGCCGCCTACGAGCAGTACTTC
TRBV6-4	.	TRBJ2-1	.	CASSSRTGSDEQFF	TGTGCCAGCAGCTCCCGAACGGGGTCGGATGAGCAGTTCTTC
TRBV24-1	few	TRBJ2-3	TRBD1	CATSGQTGHTQYF	TGTGCCACCAGTGGGCAGACAGGGCATACGCAGTATTTT
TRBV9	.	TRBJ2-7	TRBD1	CASSATGSGEQYF	TGTGCCAGCAGCGCGACAGGGTCCGGCGAGCAGTACTTC
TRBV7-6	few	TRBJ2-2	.	CASSRGGTASNTGELFF	TGTGCCAGCAGCCGGGGGGGGACAGCCTCGAACACCGGGGAGCTGTTTTTT
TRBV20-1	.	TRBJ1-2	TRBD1	CSASVGQGIWGYTF	TGCAGTGCTAGTGTAGGACAGGGGATTTGGGGCTACACCTTC
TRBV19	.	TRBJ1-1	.	CASSIFFGGGEGPRGEAFF	TGTGCCAGTAGTATATTCTTTGGCGGCGGGGAGGGGCCCCGCGGTGAAGCTTTCTTT
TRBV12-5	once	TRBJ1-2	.	CASGLSGSTGIGYTF	TGTGCTAGTGGTTTGTCCGGCAGCACGGGGATTGGCTACACCTTC
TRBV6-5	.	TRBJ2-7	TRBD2	CASTPWTSDTYEQYF	TGTGCCAGCACCCCATGGACTAGCGACACCTACGAGCAGTACTTC
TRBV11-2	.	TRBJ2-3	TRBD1	CASSLTFREGGTTDTQYF	TGTGCCAGCAGCCTAACGTTCAGGGAAGGGGGCACCACAGATACGCAGTATTTT
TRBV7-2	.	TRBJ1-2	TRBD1	CASSDRARNYGYTF	TGTGCCAGCAGCGACAGGGCTCGTAACTATGGCTACACCTTC
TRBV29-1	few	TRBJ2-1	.	CSAGDRQNEQFF	TGCAGCGCGGGGGACCGACAGAATGAGCAGTTCTTC
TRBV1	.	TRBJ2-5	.	CTSSQGLAAETQYF	TGCACCAGCAGCCAAGGTCTAGCCGCAGAGACCCAGTACTTC
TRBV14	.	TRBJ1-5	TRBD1	CASSQGDSRNQPQHF	TGTGCCAGCAGCCAGGGGGACAGCCGGAATCAGCCCCAGCATTTT
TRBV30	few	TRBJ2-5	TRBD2	CAWSRSSGKWETQYF	TGTGCCTGGAGTAGGTCTAGCGGGAAGTGGGAGACCCAGTACTTC
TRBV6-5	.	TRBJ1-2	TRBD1	CASSYSDRDYGYTF	TGTGCCAGCAGTTACTCGGACAGGGACTATGGCTACACCTTC
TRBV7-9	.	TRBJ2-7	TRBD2	CASSPGLATYEQYF	TGTGCCAGCAGCCCGGGACTAGCGACCTACGAGCAGTACTTC
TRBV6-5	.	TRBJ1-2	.	CASSYLGRVGGGYTF	TGTGCCAGCAGTTACTTGGGTAGGGTTGGAGGTGGCTACACCTTC
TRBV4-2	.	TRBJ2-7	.	CASSQDSRGTYEQYF	TGTGCCAGCAGCCAAGATTCCCGGGGGACCTACGAGCAGTACTTC
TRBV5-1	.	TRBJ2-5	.	CASSLVVVGETQYF	TGCGCCAGCAGCTTAGTGGTGGTCGGTGAGACCCAGTACTTC
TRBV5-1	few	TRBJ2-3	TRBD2	CASSPLAGGTDTQYF	TGCGCCAGCAGCCCCCTAGCGGGAGGCACAGATACGCAGTATTTT
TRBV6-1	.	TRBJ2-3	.	CASSERRSLRGIRTDTQYF	TGTGCCAGCAGTGAAAGGCGGAGCTTGAGAGGGATTCGCACAGATACGCAGTATTTT
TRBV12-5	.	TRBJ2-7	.	CASGFPHSEQYF	TGTGCTAGTGGTTTTCCCCATTCCGAGCAGTACTTC
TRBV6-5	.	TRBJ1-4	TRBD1	CASSYSQGATNEKLFF	TGTGCCAGCAGTTACTCTCAGGGGGCAACTAATGAAAAACTGTTTTTT
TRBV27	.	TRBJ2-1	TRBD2	CASSFQRGGNEQFF	TGTGCCAGCAGTTTCCAGCGGGGGGGTAATGAGCAGTTCTTC
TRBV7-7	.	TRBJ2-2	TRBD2	CASSPGLAGVGTGELFF	TGTGCCAGCAGCCCAGGACTAGCGGGAGTAGGTACCGGGGAGCTGTTTTTT
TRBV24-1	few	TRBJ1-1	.	CATSVPGSEAFF	TGTGCCACCAGTGTTCCGGGGAGTGAAGCTTTCTTT
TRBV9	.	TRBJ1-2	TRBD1	CASSAGQGGSYGYTF	TGTGCCAGCAGCGCAGGACAGGGAGGGAGCTATGGCTACACCTTC
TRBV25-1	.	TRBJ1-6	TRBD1	CASSADRGDNSPLHF	TGTGCCAGCAGTGCAGACAGGGGGGATAATTCACCCCTCCACTTT
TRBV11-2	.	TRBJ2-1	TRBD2	CASSLERGGLGEQFF	TGTGCCAGCAGCCTGGAGCGGGGGGGCCTCGGCGAGCAGTTCTTC
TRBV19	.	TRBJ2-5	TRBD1	CASKGTAVQETQYF	TGTGCCAGTAAAGGGACAGCGGTACAAGAGACCCAGTACTTC
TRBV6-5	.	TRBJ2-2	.	CASKNQITGELFF	TGTGCCAGCAAAAATCAGATCACCGGGGAGCTGTTTTTT
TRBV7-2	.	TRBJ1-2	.	CASSSHGRRGGYTF	TGTGCCAGCAGCTCCCATGGGAGGAGGGGTGGCTACACCTTC
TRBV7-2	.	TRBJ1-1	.	CASSLFLTEAFF	TGTGCCAGCAGCCTATTCCTTACTGAAGCTTTCTTT
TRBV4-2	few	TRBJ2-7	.	CASSQDPTGDGPYEQYF	TGTGCCAGCAGCCAAGACCCTACGGGGGACGGCCCCTACGAGCAGTACTTC
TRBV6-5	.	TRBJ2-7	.	CASTLLNEQYF	TGTGCCAGCACGCTTCTAAACGAGCAGTACTTC
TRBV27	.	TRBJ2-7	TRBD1	CASIPGGTGSYEQYF	TGTGCCAGCATCCCCGGAGGGACAGGGTCCTACGAGCAGTACTTC
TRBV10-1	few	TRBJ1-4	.	CASTGHADRVLGNEKLFF	TGCGCCAGCACGGGACATGCAGATCGCGTACTCGGGAATGAAAAACTGTTTTTT
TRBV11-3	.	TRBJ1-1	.	CASSLAGNTEAFF	TGTGCCAGCAGCTTAGCGGGGAACACTGAAGCTTTCTTT
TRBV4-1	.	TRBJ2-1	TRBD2	CASSSGTYNEQFF	TGCGCCAGCAGTAGCGGGACGTACAATGAGCAGTTCTTC
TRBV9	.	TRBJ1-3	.	CASSVGAERWVHTIYF	TGTGCCAGCAGCGTAGGCGCAGAGCGTTGGGTCCACACCATATATTTT
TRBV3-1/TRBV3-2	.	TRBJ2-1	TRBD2	CASSPTSGGASDEQFF	TGTGCCAGCAGCCCTACTAGCGGGGGGGCCAGCGATGAGCAGTTCTTC
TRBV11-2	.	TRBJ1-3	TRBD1	CASSLSGQGSGNTIYF	TGTGCCAGCAGCTTAAGTGGACAGGGCTCTGGAAACACCATATATTTT